This T cell receptor beta chain emerged from a study of CD8+ T cells in alopecia areata. Findings of the study overall: Lesional scalp, notably in alopecia totalis/universalis, had clonality above that of normal scalp.

Peripheral blood and lesional scalp punch biopsies came from alopecia areata patients. Sorted populations comprised CD4+ and CD8+ T cells obtained from PBMCs. The authors extracted RNA and reverse transcribed it into cDNA as the sequencing template. Sequenced by immunoSEQ multiplex PCR; TCRdb stores in-frame clones only, minus some. Of a few hundred thousand clones listed, 65% to 70% are singletons. For this clone: Its cognate antigen is unknown.

Sequencing was performed on CD4+ T cells sorted from blood, taken at week 0. This TCR was recovered from a human donor with alopecia areata.

DNA for the CDR3: TGCGCCAGCAGCCAAGATTTGATAGCGGGGGACAATGAGCAGTTCTTC. It yields the protein CASSQDLIAGDNEQFF. V is TRBV4-1 and J is TRBJ2-1; 9 bases fit TRBD2. The germline CDR1 and CDR2 sequences are MGHRA and YSYEKL. The CDR3 contains 16 residues. The ends lost 0 bases at V and 5 bases at J; junction bases unmatched: 5.